This T cell receptor beta chain originates from a study of TIL therapy for anti-PD-1-resistant metastatic lung cancer. Overall study: Tumors were harvested before any PD-1/PD-L1 blockade. Most patients had lung adenocarcinoma.

This clone has a single count. Its antigen is not identified. Study-wide findings and caveats: Patients were highly selected, enriched for treatment-naive, never-smoker and oncogene-addicted cases.

This was the immunoSEQ v3 assay. Sequencing depth was about 2 million read pairs for survey level, roughly 4.5-6 million for deep. This table comes from immunoSEQ multiplex PCR, and its TCRdb copy is limited to in-frame clones, with some not included. In the table there are 50,000 to 65,000 clones, about 81% of which are singletons. Described time point: pre-treatment sample, taken before nivolumab and TIL therapy. The TCR was taken from a person aged 25 to 80 with non-small cell lung cancer. The sequencing here drew on blood, taken at baseline.

DNA for the CDR3: TGCAGCGTGACGACAGCCTATAATTCACCCCTCCACTTT. As protein: CSVTTAYNSPLHF. The chain combines TRBV29-1 with TRBJ1-6; a weak D match, TRBD1 (5 bases). CDR1 is SQVTM and CDR2 is ANQGSEA in the germline V gene. This CDR3 is 13 amino acids long. Trimming removed 6 bases from V and 2 bases from J, with 8 bases in between.